Included here is one TCR beta chain sequence, with context. Its antigen target is currently unknown. No base qualities exist here, and no much larger clone lies one base off it. The trial excluded patients who had a history of autoimmune disease or were on systemic immunosuppression. Peripheral blood for TCR sequencing was collected from all dose cohorts at baseline, on cycle 4 day 1, and on cycle 7 day 1. Samples were obtained from an open-label, multicenter, first-in-human phase I dose-escalation trial of ivuxolimab. Adults with locally advanced or metastatic head and neck squamous cell, hepatocellular, melanoma or renal cell carcinoma were enrolled in the trial. CD4+ and CD8+ T cells were sorted separately from peripheral blood before TCR sequencing. Genomic DNA was isolated from the sorted cells so that the TCRbeta CDR3 region could be sequenced. The immunoSEQ Assay was used for sequencing of TCRbeta CDR3 regions. What TCRdb holds here is the immuneACCESS table cut down to in-frame rearrangements. Part of the clones is not present; checked against another copy, under half of the missing clones reflect an unresolved V gene, and the others are unexplained. Here the sample has around 80,000 clones; approximately 90% occur a single time. Clones ranked in the top ten supply over 0.15% of the sample.

The entry originates in a study of OX40 agonist ivuxolimab in advanced cancers. Background for the entire study: Ivuxolimab was a fully human IgG2 agonistic monoclonal antibody targeting the costimulatory receptor OX40 (CD134). Intravenous ivuxolimab was administered to patients every 2 weeks at six dose levels: 0.01, 0.1, 0.3, 1.5, 3 and 10 mg/kg. Of the approximately 54 dose-escalation patients, hepatocellular carcinoma was present in about 20, melanoma in some 15, renal cell carcinoma in 9 and head and neck cancer in 9. The dose-escalation cohort was 82.7% male with a mean age of approximately 60 years, ranging from roughly 23 to 90. Patients were allowed to have had prior anti-PD-1, anti-PD-L1 or anti-CTLA-4 therapy, and around 40% of the dose-escalation patients had previously received checkpoint inhibitors. Partial responses occurred in three dose-escalation patients: two with cutaneous melanoma and one with hepatocellular carcinoma. The point of sequencing TCRbeta in the periphery was to test whether ivuxolimab changed TCR sequence diversity and drove clonal T-cell expansion. The paper covers the monotherapy dose-escalation part of the phase I ivuxolimab trial, which included N ≈ 52 patients. Findings and caveats that apply to the study as a whole: After ivuxolimab, expanded clones were on average more numerous among CD8+ T cells than among CD4+ T cells. At doses of 0.1 to 3.0 mg/kg, clonal expansion of both CD4+ and CD8+ T cells in blood was seen between baseline and week 6. In the 0.1-3.0 mg/kg groups, partial responders had among the lowest normalized peripheral clonal expansion, particularly in CD8+ T cells. Low levels of normalized T-cell clonal expansion were also seen in some patients who did not respond. The antigen specificity of the peripheral T cells that underwent clonal expansion was not determined.

The CDR3 sequence holds 14 residues, the cysteine and phenylalanine included. Left in the record is the CDR3 DNA by itself, 42 bases read in frame from the first base. Between the V and J ends, shortened by 6 bases and 2 bases respectively, the junction contains 14 bases. The germline V gene specifies SNHLY as CDR1 and FYNNEI as CDR2. This TCR was recovered from an adult with an advanced solid tumor such as melanoma, head and neck, liver or kidney cancer. The V and J segments used are TRBV2 and TRBJ2-7; too little of a D gene remains to name it. Sample: CD4+ or CD8+ T cells sorted from blood, taken in a trial of the OX40 agonist ivuxolimab. This receptor carries the CDR3 CASSDITKTYEQYF. The DNA sequence is TGTGCCAGCAGCGACATTACAAAGACCTACGAGCAGTACTTC.